The 9 T cell receptor beta chains reported below all come from one sample, sequenced in a study of vaccination effects on CD4 cells after COVID-19. Once cultured for approximately eleven days, the cells underwent separation to obtain CD4+ T cells. Profiling relied on immunoSEQ multiplex PCR, and the TCRdb table lists in-frame clones only, not all of them. Of about 37,000 clones listed, 65% to 75% were seen once; the top ten hold about 3%. No cognate antigen is known for these TCRs. Here the sequenced sample was CD4+ T cells from PBMCs cultured without peptide, taken before COVID-19 vaccination. The receptor set was obtained from a human donor who received a COVID-19 vaccine.

V and J are TRBV7-2 and TRBJ2-3; TRBD2 agrees at 12 bases. From germline, CDR1 is SGHTA and CDR2 FQGNSA. This CDR3 has 14 amino acids. The ends lost 5 bases at V and 11 bases at J; junction bases unmatched: 8. DNA for the CDR3: TGTGCCAGCAGCCCCGGACTAGCGGGGATCCAGCAGTATTTT. Amino acid sequence: CASSPGLAGIQQYF. The full variable domain, completed using reference TRBV7-2 and TRBJ2-3, is GAGVSQSPSNKVTEKGKDVELRCDPISGHTALYWYRQSLGQGLEFLIYFQGNSAPDKSGLPSDRFSAERTGGSVSTLTIQRTQQEDSAVYLCASSPGLAGIQQYFGPGTRLTVL.

This chain joins TRBV5-4 and TRBJ2-2; TRBD2 matches 9 bases. The CDR3 spans 16 residues. V shed 0 bases and J 4 bases; nucleotides not matched to a gene: 4. CDR1 and CDR2 from the germline V gene are SGHNT and YYREEE (reference sequence). CDR3: CASSLGVSGSTGELFF. CDR3 DNA sequence: TGTGCCAGCAGCTTGGGGGTTAGCGGGAGCACCGGGGAGCTGTTTTTT.

The V gene is TRBV28, the J gene TRBJ1-5; TRBD1 aligns across 8 bases. Trimming cost V 6 bases and J 2 bases; bases outside gene matches: 12. The CDR3 is made up of 17 amino acids. In germline, CDR1 is MDHEN, CDR2 SYDVKM. For the CDR3, the DNA is TGTGCCAGCAGACCCCAATGGACAGGGAGCCGCAATCAGCCCCAGCATTTT. Amino acids: CASRPQWTGSRNQPQHF.

This chain connects TRBV15 to TRBJ2-3, with 7 bases matching TRBD2. This CDR3 spans 14 amino acids. The germline V gene has CDR1 LNHNV and CDR2 YYDKDF (reference sequence). The V segment lost 3 bases and the J segment 4 bases; nucleotides outside the gene matches: 4. The CDR3 loop is CATSRGGFSDTQYF. In DNA, the CDR3 is TGTGCCACCAGCAGGGGGGGGTTCTCAGATACGCAGTATTTT. The variable domain in full, completed from reference TRBV15 and TRBJ2-3, reads DAMVIQNPRYQVTQFGKPVTLSCSQTLNHNVMYWYQQKSSQAPKLLFHYYDKDFNNEADTPDNFQSRRPNTSFCFLDIRSPGLGDTAMYLCATSRGGFSDTQYFGPGTRLTVL.

The rearrangement joins TRBV25-1 to TRBJ2-3; 8 bases agree with TRBD2. This CDR3 region has 13 residues. Germline loops: CDR1 MGHDK, CDR2 SYGVNS. V lost 9 bases to trimming and J lost 2 bases; unmatched junction nucleotides: 4. The CDR3 here is CASSSGATDTQYF. CDR3 nucleotide sequence: TGTGCCAGTAGTAGCGGGGCCACAGATACGCAGTATTTT.

The rearrangement joins TRBV19 to TRBJ2-1, with D possibly being TRBD2 (6 bases). Trimming took off 8 bases at V and 10 bases at J, with 21 bases between the two ends. Germline V gene lookup returns CDR1 LNHDA and CDR2 SQIVND (reference sequence). The CDR3 spans 14 residues. The CDR3 DNA is TGTGCCAGTGAGTTTGGCGGGAAACCAAGAGAGCAGTTCTTC. Protein sequence: CASEFGGKPREQFF.

CDR3 loop: CATSRPDRVHQPQHF. In DNA, the CDR3 is TGTGCCACCAGCAGACCCGACAGGGTCCATCAGCCCCAGCATTTT. The V and J genes are TRBV15 and TRBJ1-5; 7 bases line up with TRBD1. Germline V gives CDR1 LNHNV, CDR2 YYDKDF (reference sequence). The CDR3 is 15 amino acids. J gave up 5 bases and V 2 bases, and 6 bases lay outside the gene matches.

The V and J genes are TRBV3-1 (or the pseudogene TRBV3-2) and TRBJ2-2; 8 bases fit TRBD2. This CDR3 contains 15 residues. The J segment lost 3 bases and the V segment lost 4 bases, leaving 4 bases of the junction unmatched. Germline values: CDR1 LGHDT, CDR2 YNNKEL (reference sequence). The CDR3 coding sequence is TGTGCCAGCAGCCCCCCTAGCGGGTACACCGGGGAGCTGTTTTTT. It is translated as CASSPPSGYTGELFF.

The genes are TRBV10-3 and TRBJ1-2; perhaps TRBD1 as D (5 bases). Deletions cut 3 bases from V and 6 bases from J, with 11 bases between. The CDR3 covers 13 residues. Germline-derived CDR1 and CDR2 are ENHRY and SYGVKD. For the CDR3, the DNA is TGTGCCATCAGTGACGGCGGGGGAGATGGCTACACCTTC. This codes for CAISDGGGDGYTF.